These 16 T cell receptor beta chains came from one sample sequenced in a study of PD-1 blockade in classical Hodgkin lymphoma. Documented time point: cycle 4 day 1 (C4D1), after 5 to 7 weeks of nivolumab. Every patient experienced relapse after autologous stem cell transplantation, and brentuximab vedotin exposure varied. Clones were sequenced by immunoSEQ multiplex PCR, and TCRdb holds only the in-frame ones, with some missing. The table includes roughly 86,000 clones, 75% to 85% detected once. The sequenced sample was peripheral blood mononuclear cells (PBMCs), obtained before the fourth cycle of nivolumab. All receptors come from a human donor with classical Hodgkin lymphoma.

J is TRBJ2-7 and V is TRBV30, with D perhaps matching TRBD1 (6 bases). Trimming removed 0 bases from V and 9 bases from J, with 21 bases in between. Germline-derived CDR1 and CDR2 are GTSNPN and SVGIG (reference sequence). CDR3 size: 15 residues. CDR3 bases: TGTGCCTGGAGTGTAGGGGGAACGGCATCTTCGGCGCAGTACTTC. Its protein is CAWSVGGTASSAQYF.

The chain joins TRBV5-6 to TRBJ2-3; TRBD1 is a possible D gene (6 bases). This CDR3 is 14 amino acids long. V dropped 1 base and J dropped 4 bases, with 10 bases sitting between them. Germline values: CDR1 SGHDT, CDR2 YYEEEE. In DNA, the CDR3 is TGTGCCAGCAGCTTGAAAGGGGGTGCAGATACGCAGTATTTT. Encoded protein: CASSLKGGADTQYF. Supplemented by reference TRBV5-6 and TRBJ2-3, the full variable domain reads DAGVTQSPTHLIKTRGQQVTLRCSPKSGHDTVSWYQQALGQGPQFIFQYYEEEERQRGNFPDRFSGHQFPNYSSELNVNALLLGDSALYLCASSLKGGADTQYFGPGTRLTVL.

The chain carries TRBV7-2 and TRBJ1-1, with D hard to call. CDR1 SGHTA and CDR2 FQGNSA come from the germline V gene. This CDR3 is 15 amino acids long. Trimming cost V 5 bases and J 0 bases, with 13 bases left between them. CDR3 coding DNA: TGTGCCAGCAGCCCGAGTTGGGCTCTGAACACTGAAGCTTTCTTT. It is translated as CASSPSWALNTEAFF.

The chain employs TRBV6-1 and TRBJ2-5; perhaps TRBD1 as D (5 bases). Trimming left V 2 bases short and J 5 bases short, with 18 bases between. Germline V CDR1 and CDR2: MNHNS, SASEGT. The CDR3 is made up of 16 amino acids. DNA for the CDR3: TGTGCCAGCAGTGAAATGGCTAGGTGGGGCAGGGAGACCCAGTACTTC. It yields the protein CASSEMARWGRETQYF.

The rearrangement uses TRBV19 and TRBJ2-1; the match to TRBD1 covers 8 bases. Germline-derived CDR1 and CDR2 are LNHDA and SQIVND (reference sequence). The junction had 4 bases not matched to a gene; V was cut back by 6 bases and J by 3 bases. The CDR3 spans 14 residues. The CDR3 protein is CASRRTGYYNEQFF. The CDR3 DNA follows: TGTGCCAGTAGGAGGACAGGGTACTACAATGAGCAGTTCTTC.

The rearrangement uses TRBV10-3 and TRBJ2-5, with D possibly being TRBD1 (6 bases). CDR1 and CDR2 from the germline V gene are ENHRY and SYGVKD. V was cut by 7 bases and J by 5 bases, with 11 bases left in between. The CDR3 has 12 amino acids. The CDR3 nucleotides read TGTGCCATCAAGGACAGCGAGGAGACCCAGTACTTC. Protein: CAIKDSEETQYF.

V is TRBV7-3 and J is TRBJ1-2; 10 bases map to TRBD1. The V gene's germline CDR1 is SGHTA and CDR2 FQGTGA. This CDR3 is built from 15 residues. Losses at the gene ends were 5 bases for V and 5 bases for J; bases not matched to a gene: 8. CDR3 residues: CASSPGQGPIYGYTF. As DNA, the CDR3 is TGTGCCAGCAGCCCGGGACAGGGGCCGATATATGGCTACACCTTC.

The chain couples TRBV10-3 to TRBJ2-2; the D gene is possibly TRBD1 (5 bases). CDR3 length equals 13 residues. Trimming stripped 6 bases from V and 5 bases from J, with 10 bases between. From germline, CDR1 is ENHRY and CDR2 SYGVKD. CDR3 sequence: CAISLGVTGELFF. The CDR3 DNA reads as TGTGCCATCAGCCTAGGGGTAACCGGGGAGCTGTTTTTT.

The chain joins TRBV29-1 to TRBJ2-3; D remains unclear. In germline, CDR1 is SQVTM, CDR2 ANQGSEA. CDR3 length: 12 amino acids. The ends were cut back, 8 bases at V and 1 base at J, with 10 bases in the middle. Here the CDR3 DNA reads TGCAGCCACGTACGCGGCACAGATACGCAGTATTTT. The encoded protein is CSHVRGTDTQYF.

The V and J genes are TRBV19 and TRBJ1-4, with unresolved D. This CDR3 contains 14 residues. The germline gives CDR1 LNHDA, CDR2 SQIVND (reference sequence). Trimming stripped 10 bases from V and 6 bases from J, with 18 bases between. The CDR3 protein is CATRTGIEYEKLFF. The CDR3 coding sequence is TGTGCCACCCGGACGGGCATTGAGTATGAAAAACTGTTTTTT.

The CDR3 region is CASSLATNGGELFF. The CDR3 nucleotides are TGTGCCAGCAGCCTCGCCACTAATGGCGGGGAGCTGTTTTTT. This rearrangement joins TRBV9 to TRBJ2-2; D ambiguous. Germline values: CDR1 SGDLS, CDR2 YYNGEE. This CDR3 comprises 14 residues. Trimming pared 4 bases from V and 7 bases from J, leaving 14 bases between. The full variable domain, with the rest looked up from reference TRBV9 and TRBJ2-2, is DSGVTQTPKHLITATGQRVTLRCSPRSGDLSVYWYQQSLDQGLQFLIQYYNGEERAKGNILERFSAQQFPDLHSELNLSSLELGDSALYFCASSLATNGGELFFGEGSRLTVL.

J is TRBJ1-5 and V is TRBV7-2; TRBD1 matches 9 bases. Germline V gene lookup returns CDR1 SGHTA and CDR2 FQGNSA. The junction had 6 bases not matched to a gene; V was cut back by 10 bases and J by 2 bases. CDR3 length: 14 amino acids. For the CDR3, the DNA is TGTGCCACACAGGACAGGGGTGGCAATCAGCCCCAGCATTTT. This sequence encodes CATQDRGGNQPQHF.

The CDR3 spells CASSVGGTGGAAGNTIYF. For the CDR3, the DNA is TGTGCCAGCAGCGTAGGAGGGACAGGGGGCGCTGCTGGAAACACCATATATTTT. The chain uses TRBV9 and TRBJ1-3, with 12 bases matching TRBD1. The CDR3 loop spans 18 amino acids. The J segment lost 2 bases and the V segment lost 0 bases, leaving 6 bases of the junction unmatched. Germline assignment: CDR1 SGDLS and CDR2 YYNGEE.

The rearrangement joins TRBV19 to TRBJ2-7; the D gene could be TRBD1 or TRBD2 (6 bases each). The V and J ends lost 5 bases and 6 bases respectively, with 23 bases between them. The CDR3 consists of 16 residues. The V gene's germline CDR1 is LNHDA and CDR2 SQIVND (reference sequence). The CDR3 bases are TGTGCCAGTAGTCTCCCGGGGGACGCGCGAGGGGGCGAGCAGTACTTC. Residues: CASSLPGDARGGEQYF.

The chain combines TRBV5-1 with TRBJ2-6; TRBD1 aligns across 7 bases. The V segment lost 7 bases and the J segment 0 bases; nucleotides outside the gene matches: 4. Per germline, CDR1 SGHRS and CDR2 YFSETQ. The CDR3 runs 15 residues. The CDR3 DNA reads as TGCGCCAGCTCGACAGGGAACTCTGGGGCCAACGTCCTGACTTTC. Amino acid sequence: CASSTGNSGANVLTF.

With regard to this clone: One end of the junction fails to match germline, which may point to a read error. The CDR3: CASSLAGPYEQYF. The DNA for the CDR3 is TGTGCCAGCAGCCTAGCGGGCCCCTACGAGCAGTACTTC. This chain uses TRBV7-2 with TRBJ2-7; 8 positions agree with TRBD2. Germline assignment: CDR1 SGHTA and CDR2 FQGNSA. CDR3 length: 13 residues.